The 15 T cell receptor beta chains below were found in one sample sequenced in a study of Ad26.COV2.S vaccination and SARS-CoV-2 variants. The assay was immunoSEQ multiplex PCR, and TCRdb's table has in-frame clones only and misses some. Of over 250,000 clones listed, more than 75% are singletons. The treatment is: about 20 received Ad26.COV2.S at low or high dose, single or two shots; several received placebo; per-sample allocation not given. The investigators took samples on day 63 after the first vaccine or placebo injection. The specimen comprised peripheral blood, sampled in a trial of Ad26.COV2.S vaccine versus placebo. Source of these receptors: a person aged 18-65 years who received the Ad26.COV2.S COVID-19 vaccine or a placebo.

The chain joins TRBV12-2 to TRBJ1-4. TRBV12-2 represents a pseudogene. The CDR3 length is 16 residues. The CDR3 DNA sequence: TGTGCAAGTCGCTTAGCGCTAGGGACAACTAATGAAAAACTGTTTTTT. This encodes CASRLALGTTNEKLFF.

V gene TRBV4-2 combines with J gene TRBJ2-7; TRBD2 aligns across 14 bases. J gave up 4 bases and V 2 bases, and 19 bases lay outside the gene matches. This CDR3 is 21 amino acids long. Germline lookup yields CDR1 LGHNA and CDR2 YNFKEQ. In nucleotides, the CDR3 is TGTGCCAGCAGCCAACTCCCCCGGGACATGGGACTAGCGGGAGCGTTTTACGAGCAGTACTTC. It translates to CASSQLPRDMGLAGAFYEQYF.

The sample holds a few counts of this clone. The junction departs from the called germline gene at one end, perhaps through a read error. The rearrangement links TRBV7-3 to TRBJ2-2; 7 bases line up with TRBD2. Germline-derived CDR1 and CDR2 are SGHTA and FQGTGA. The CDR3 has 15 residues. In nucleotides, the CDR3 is TGTGCCAGCAGCCTAACCACTAGCGTTACCGGGGAGCTGTTTTTT. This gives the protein CASSLTTSVTGELFF.

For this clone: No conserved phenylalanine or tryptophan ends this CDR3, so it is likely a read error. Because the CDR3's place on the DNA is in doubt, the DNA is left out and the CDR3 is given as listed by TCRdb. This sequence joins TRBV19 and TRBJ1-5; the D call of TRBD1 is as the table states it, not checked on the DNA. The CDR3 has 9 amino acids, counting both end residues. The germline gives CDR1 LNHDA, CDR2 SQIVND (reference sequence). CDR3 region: CASSTQQVQ.

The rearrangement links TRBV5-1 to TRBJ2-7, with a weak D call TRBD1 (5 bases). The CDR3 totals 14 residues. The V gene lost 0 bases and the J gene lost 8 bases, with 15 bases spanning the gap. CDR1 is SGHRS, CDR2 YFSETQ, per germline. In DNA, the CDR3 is TGCGCCAGCAGCTTGGAGCAGGGAATGTTTCAGCAGTACTTC. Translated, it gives CASSLEQGMFQQYF.

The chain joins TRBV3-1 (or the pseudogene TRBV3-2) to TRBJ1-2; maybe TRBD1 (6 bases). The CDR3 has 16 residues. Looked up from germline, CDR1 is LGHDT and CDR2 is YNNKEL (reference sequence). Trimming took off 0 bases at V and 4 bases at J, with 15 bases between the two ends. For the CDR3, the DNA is TGTGCCAGCAGCCAAGAAGCAGGGAAGACAGGCTATGGCTACACCTTC. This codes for CASSQEAGKTGYGYTF.

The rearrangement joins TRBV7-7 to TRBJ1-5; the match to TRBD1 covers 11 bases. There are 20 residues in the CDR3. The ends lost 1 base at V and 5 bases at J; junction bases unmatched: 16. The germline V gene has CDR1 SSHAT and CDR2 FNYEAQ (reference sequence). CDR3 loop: CASSLGGRDRGCALYQPQHF. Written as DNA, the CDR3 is TGTGCCAGCAGCTTAGGAGGGAGGGACAGGGGGTGCGCCTTGTATCAGCCCCAGCATTTT.

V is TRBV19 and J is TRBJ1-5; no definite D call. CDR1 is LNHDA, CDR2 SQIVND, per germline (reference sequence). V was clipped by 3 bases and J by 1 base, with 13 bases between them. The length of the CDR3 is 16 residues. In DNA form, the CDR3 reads TGTGCCAGTAGTATTTACGGGCGCGGGAGCAATCAGCCCCAGCATTTT. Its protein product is CASSIYGRGSNQPQHF.

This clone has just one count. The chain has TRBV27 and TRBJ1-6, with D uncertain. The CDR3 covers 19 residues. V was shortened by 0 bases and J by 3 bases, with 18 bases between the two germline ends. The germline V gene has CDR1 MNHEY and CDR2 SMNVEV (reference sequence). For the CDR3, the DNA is TGTGCCAGCAGTTTATCAGGTCGCGGTGGGGTCTACTATAATTCACCCCTCCACTTT. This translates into CASSLSGRGGVYYNSPLHF.

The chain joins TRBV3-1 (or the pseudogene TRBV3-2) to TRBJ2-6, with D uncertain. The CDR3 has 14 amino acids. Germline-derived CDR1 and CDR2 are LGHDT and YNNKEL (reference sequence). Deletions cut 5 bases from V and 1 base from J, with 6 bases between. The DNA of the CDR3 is TGTGCCAGCAGCTGGGGATCTGGGGCCAACGTCCTGACTTTC. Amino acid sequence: CASSWGSGANVLTF.

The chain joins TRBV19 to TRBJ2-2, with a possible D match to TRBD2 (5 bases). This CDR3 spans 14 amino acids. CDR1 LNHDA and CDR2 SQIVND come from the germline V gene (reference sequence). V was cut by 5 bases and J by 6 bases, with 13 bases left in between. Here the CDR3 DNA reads TGTGCCAGTAGTCCCCGGGTCGGGGCCGGGGAGCTGTTTTTT. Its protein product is CASSPRVGAGELFF.

The CDR3 DNA follows: TGTGCCAGCAGTGAATTGGCCGGGGAGCTGTTTTTT. Translated, it gives CASSELAGELFF. V is TRBV6-1 and J is TRBJ2-2; no definite D call. CDR1 is MNHNS and CDR2 is SASEGT in the germline V gene. This CDR3 spans 12 amino acids. Trimming took 2 bases from V and 6 from J, leaving 4 bases between them.

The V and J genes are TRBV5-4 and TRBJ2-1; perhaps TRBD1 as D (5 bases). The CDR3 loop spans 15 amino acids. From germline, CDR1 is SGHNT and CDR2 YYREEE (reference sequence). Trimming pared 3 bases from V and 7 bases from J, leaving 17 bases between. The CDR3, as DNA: TGTGCCAGCAGCTCCCGGGTCGCAGGGCGGAATGAGCAGTTCTTC. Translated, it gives CASSSRVAGRNEQFF.

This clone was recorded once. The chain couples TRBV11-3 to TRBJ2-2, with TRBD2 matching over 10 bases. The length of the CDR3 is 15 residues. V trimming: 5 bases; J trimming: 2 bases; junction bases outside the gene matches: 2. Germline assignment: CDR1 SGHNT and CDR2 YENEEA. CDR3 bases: TGTGCCAGCAGCCGGACTAGCGGAAACACCGGGGAGCTGTTTTTT. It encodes CASSRTSGNTGELFF.

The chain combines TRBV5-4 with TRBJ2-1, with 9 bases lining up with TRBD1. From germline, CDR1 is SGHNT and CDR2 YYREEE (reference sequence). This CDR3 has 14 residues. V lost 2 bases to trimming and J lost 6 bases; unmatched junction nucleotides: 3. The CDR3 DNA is TGTGCCAGCAGCTTTGGGACAGGGTTCAATGAGCAGTTCTTC. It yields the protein CASSFGTGFNEQFF.